The sample holds one count of the clone carrying this T cell receptor beta chain. Its specificity is unknown. The PCR made use of 60 Vbeta and 13 Jbeta primers. Assay: immunoSEQ multiplex PCR; the TCRdb copy retains only in-frame clones and omits some. This sample yields around 200,000 clones, of which around 76% are seen a single time; about 2.1% belongs to the top ten. Germline values: CDR1 SGHDN, CDR2 FVKESK. This CDR3 comprises 14 residues. The V segment lost 3 bases and the J segment 3 bases; nucleotides outside the gene matches: 2. These data are taken from a study of cytomegalovirus exposure and HLA in healthy donors. Study findings and constraints: Sequencing likely generated an artifact that appeared as a cluster of highly shared sequence variants.

This TCR was sampled from a man under 40 in good health and CMV-seronegative. The sequenced sample was PBMCs. This chain links TRBV14 with TRBJ2-1; 7 bases are shared with TRBD1. The CDR3 DNA is TGTGCCAGCAGCCAGGGACAGCTCTACAATGAGCAGTTCTTC. Its protein product is CASSQGQLYNEQFF.